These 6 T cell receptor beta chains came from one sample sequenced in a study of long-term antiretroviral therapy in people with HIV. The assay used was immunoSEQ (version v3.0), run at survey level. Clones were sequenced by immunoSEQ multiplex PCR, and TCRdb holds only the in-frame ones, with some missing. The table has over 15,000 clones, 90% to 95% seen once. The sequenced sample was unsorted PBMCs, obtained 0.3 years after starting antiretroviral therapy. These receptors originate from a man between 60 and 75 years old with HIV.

This CDR3 is CASSRRDSYEQYF. CDR3 bases: TGTGCCAGCAGCCGACGGGATTCCTACGAGCAGTACTTC. The gene calls are TRBV7-2 and TRBJ2-7, with D perhaps matching TRBD2 (5 bases). CDR3 length: 13 amino acids. V gave up 5 bases and J gave up 1 base, with 9 bases separating them. The germline V gene has CDR1 SGHTA and CDR2 FQGNSA. The whole variable domain, remainder taken from reference TRBV7-2 and TRBJ2-7, is GAGVSQSPSNKVTEKGKDVELRCDPISGHTALYWYRQSLGQGLEFLIYFQGNSAPDKSGLPSDRFSAERTGGSVSTLTIQRTQQEDSAVYLCASSRRDSYEQYFGPGTRLTVT.

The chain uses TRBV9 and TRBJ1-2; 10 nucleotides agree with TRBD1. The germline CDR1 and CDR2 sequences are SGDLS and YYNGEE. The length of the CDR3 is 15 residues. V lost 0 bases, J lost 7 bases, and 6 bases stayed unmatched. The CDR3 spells CASSVAGTGEGGYTF. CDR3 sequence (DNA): TGTGCCAGCAGCGTAGCCGGGACAGGGGAGGGTGGCTACACCTTC.

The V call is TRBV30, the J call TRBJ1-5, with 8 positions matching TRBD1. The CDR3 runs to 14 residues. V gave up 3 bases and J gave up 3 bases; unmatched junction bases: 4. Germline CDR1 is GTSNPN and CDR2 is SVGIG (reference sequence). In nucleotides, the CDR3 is TGTGCCTGGAGGAGGACAGGGACCAATCAGCCCCAGCATTTT. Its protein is CAWRRTGTNQPQHF.

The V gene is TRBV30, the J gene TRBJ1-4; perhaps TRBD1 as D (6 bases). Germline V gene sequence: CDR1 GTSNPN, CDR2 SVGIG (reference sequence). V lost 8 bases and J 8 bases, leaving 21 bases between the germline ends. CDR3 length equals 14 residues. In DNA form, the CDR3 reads TGTGCCGGGATGGGGGCTTCAGCGGGGGAAAAACTGTTTTTT. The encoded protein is CAGMGASAGEKLFF.

In nucleotides, the CDR3 is TGTGCCATCAGTGAGATGGGGACGAACACTGAAGCTTTCTTT. Residues: CAISEMGTNTEAFF. The J gene is TRBJ1-1, the V gene TRBV10-3; weak D call: TRBD1 (5 bases). Trimming removed 2 bases from V and 1 base from J, with 8 bases in between. This CDR3 region has 14 residues. Germline loops: CDR1 ENHRY, CDR2 SYGVKD.

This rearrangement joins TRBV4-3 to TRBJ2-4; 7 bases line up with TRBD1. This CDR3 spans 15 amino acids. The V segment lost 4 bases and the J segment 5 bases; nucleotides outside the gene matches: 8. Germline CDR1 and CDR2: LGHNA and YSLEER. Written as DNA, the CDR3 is TGCGCCAGCAGCCGCGAGGGGGCGAGGCAAAACATTCAGTACTTC. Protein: CASSREGARQNIQYF.